This entry features one TCR beta chain sequence. CDR1 is SNHLY, CDR2 FYNNEI, per germline. Trimming left V 4 bases short and J 2 bases short, with 11 bases between. The CDR3 is made up of 14 amino acids. RNA, at about 0.45 to 1 ug, was reverse transcribed with random hexamers. The authors amplified TCR beta CDR3 across 54 Vbeta and 13 Jbeta using immunoSEQ multiplex PCR. TCRdb re-called the immunoSEQ multiplex PCR reads through MiXCR, storing one row per CDR3 protein. The sample carries 170,000 or so distinct CDR3 sequences, 85% to 95% recorded once. These data belong to a study of CD8 T cells in Susac syndrome.

The receptor comes from a human donor with Susac syndrome. This rearrangement joins TRBV2 to TRBJ2-5; TRBD2 is a possible D gene (5 bases). The sequenced sample consisted of CD4+ T cells from PBMCs. The CDR3 reads CASSARGQQETQYF. CDR3 in DNA: TGTGCCAGCAGTGCTCGCGGGCAGCAAGAGACCCAGTACTTC.